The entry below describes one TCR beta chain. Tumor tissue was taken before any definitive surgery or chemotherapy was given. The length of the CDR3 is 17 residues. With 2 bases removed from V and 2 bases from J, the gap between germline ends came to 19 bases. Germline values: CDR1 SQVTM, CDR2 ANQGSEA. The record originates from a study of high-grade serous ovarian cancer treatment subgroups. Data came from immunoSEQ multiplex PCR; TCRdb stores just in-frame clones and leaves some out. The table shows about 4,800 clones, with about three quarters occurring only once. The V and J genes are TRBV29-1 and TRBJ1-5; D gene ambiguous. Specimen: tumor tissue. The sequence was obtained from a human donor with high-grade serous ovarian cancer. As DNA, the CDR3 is TGCAGCGTTGAACAGAAGCGTCAGTCATGGCGCAATCAGCCCCAGCATTTT. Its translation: CSVEQKRQSWRNQPQHF.